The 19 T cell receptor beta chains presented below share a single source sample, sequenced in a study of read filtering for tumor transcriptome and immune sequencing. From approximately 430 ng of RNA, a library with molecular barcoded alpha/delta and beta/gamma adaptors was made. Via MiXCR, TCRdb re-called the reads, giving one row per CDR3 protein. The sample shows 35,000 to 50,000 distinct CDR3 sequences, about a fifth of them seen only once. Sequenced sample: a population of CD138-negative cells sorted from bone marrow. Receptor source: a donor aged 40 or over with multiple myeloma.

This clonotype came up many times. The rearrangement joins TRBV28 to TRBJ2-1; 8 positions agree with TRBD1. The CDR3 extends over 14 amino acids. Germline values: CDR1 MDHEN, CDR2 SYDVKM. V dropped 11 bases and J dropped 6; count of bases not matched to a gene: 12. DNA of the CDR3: TGTGCCGGTCGAGACAGGGGTTCACTCAATGAGCAGTTCTTC. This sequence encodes CAGRDRGSLNEQFF.

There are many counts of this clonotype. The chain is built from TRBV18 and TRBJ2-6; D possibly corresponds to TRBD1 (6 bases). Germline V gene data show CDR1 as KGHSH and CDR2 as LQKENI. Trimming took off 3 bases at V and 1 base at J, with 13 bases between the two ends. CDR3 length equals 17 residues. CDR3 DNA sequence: TGTGCCAGCTCACCCGTACTACAGGGTTCTGGGGCCAACGTCCTGACTTTC. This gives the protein CASSPVLQGSGANVLTF. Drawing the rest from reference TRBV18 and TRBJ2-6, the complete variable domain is NAGVMQNPRHLVRRRGQEARLRCSPMKGHSHVYWYRQLPEEGLKFMVYLQKENIIDESGMPKERFSAEFPKEGPSILRIQQVVRGDSAAYFCASSPVLQGSGANVLTFGAGSRLTVL.

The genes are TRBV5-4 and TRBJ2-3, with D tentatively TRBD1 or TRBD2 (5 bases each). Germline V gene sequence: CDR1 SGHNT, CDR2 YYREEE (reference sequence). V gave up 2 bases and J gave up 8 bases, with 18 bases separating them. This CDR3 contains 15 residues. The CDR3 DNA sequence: TGTGCCAGCAGCTTTTCCAGCGGACAAACACGTACGCAGTATTTT. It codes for CASSFSSGQTRTQYF.

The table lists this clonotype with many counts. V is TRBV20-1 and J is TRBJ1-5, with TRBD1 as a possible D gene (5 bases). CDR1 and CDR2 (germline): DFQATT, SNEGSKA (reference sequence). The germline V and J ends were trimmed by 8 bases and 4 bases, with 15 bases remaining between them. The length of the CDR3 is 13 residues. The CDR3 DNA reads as TGCAGTTCCTCGACAGATGCAAATCAGCCCCAGCATTTT. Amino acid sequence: CSSSTDANQPQHF.

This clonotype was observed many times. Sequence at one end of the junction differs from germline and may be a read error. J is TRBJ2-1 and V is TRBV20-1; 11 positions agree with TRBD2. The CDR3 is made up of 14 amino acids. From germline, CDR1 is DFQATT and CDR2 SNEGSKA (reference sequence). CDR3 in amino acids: CSARGTSGNNEQFF. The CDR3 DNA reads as TGCAGTGCAAGAGGGACTAGCGGTAACAATGAGCAGTTCTTC.

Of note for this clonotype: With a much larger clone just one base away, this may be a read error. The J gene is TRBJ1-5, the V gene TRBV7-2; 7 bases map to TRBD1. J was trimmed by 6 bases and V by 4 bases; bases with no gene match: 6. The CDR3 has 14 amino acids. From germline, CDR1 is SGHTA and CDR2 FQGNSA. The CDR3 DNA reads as TGTGCCAGCAGCTCACAGGGGATCAGTCAGCCCCAGCATTTT. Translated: CASSSQGISQPQHF.

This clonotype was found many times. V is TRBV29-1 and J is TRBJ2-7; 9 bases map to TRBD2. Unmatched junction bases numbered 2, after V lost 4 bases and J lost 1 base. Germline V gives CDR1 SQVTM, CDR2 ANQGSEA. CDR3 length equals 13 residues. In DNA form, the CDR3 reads TGCAGCGTTGCGACTAGCGGATCCTACGAGCAGTACTTC. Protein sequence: CSVATSGSYEQYF.

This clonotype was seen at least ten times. CDR3 nucleotide sequence: TGTGCCAGCAGTTCCCCGGCTAGCGGGAGATTCAATGAGCAGTTCTTC. Translated, it gives CASSSPASGRFNEQFF. The rearrangement uses TRBV28 and TRBJ2-1, with TRBD2 matching 10 bases. The ends lost 4 bases at V and 6 bases at J; junction bases unmatched: 9. CDR3 size: 16 residues. CDR1 MDHEN and CDR2 SYDVKM come from the germline V gene.

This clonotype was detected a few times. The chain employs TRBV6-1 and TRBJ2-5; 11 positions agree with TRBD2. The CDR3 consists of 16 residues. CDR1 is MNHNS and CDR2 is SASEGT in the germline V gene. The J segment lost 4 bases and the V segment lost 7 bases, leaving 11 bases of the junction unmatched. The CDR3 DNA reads TGTGCCAGCACCGAGGGTCTAGCGGGAGGCGGAGAGACCCAGTACTTC. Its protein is CASTEGLAGGGETQYF.

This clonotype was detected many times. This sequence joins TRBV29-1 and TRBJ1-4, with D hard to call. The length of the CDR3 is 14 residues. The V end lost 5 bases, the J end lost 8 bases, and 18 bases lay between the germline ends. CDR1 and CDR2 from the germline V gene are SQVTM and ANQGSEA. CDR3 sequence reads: CSVSDAGVGEKLFF. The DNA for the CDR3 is TGCAGCGTTTCGGATGCTGGGGTAGGGGAAAAACTGTTTTTT.

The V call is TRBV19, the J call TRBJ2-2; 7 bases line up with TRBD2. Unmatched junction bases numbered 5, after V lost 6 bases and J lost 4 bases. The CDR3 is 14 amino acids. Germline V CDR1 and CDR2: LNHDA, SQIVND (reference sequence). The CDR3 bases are TGTGCCAGTAGCGTGGGACTACCCACCGGGGAGCTGTTTTTT. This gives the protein CASSVGLPTGELFF.

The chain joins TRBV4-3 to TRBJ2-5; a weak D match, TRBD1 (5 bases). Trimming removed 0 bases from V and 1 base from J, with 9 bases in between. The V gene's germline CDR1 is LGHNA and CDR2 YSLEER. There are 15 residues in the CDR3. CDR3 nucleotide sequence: TGCGCCAGCAGCCAAGATTACAGGAGCCAAGAGACCCAGTACTTC. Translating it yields CASSQDYRSQETQYF.

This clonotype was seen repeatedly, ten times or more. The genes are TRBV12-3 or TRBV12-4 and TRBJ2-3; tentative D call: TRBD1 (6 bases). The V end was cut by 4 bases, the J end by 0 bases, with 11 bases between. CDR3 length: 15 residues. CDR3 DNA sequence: TGTGCCAGCAGTTCAGACAGGCTCAGCACAGATACGCAGTATTTT. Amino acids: CASSSDRLSTDTQYF.

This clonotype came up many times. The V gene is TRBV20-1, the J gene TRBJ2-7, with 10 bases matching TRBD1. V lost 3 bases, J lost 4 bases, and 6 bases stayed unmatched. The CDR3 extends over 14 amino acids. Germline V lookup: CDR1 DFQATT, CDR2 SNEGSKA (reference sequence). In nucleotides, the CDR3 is TGCAGTGCTAGGCCGGACAGGGGGGAATACGAGCAGTACTTC. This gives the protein CSARPDRGEYEQYF.

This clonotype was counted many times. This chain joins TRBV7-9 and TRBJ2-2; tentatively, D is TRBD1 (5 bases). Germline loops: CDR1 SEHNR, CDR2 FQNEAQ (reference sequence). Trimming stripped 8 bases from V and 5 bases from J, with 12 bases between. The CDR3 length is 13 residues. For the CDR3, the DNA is TGTGCCAGCCGCACAGGCGGAACCGGGGAGCTGTTTTTT. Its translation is CASRTGGTGELFF.

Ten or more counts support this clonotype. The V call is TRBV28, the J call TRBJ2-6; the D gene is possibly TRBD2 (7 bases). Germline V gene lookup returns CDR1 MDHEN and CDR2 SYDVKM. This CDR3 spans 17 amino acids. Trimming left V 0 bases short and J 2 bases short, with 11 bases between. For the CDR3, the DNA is TGTGCCAGCAGTTTATGGGGGGAGGGGGCTGGGGCCAACGTCCTGACTTTC. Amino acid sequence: CASSLWGEGAGANVLTF.

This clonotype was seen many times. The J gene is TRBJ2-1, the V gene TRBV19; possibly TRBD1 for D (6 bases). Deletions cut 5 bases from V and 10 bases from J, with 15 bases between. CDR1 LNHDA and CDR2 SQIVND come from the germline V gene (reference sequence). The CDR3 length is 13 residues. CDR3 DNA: TGTGCCAGTAGTCCGACAGGCTCAGGGGAGCAGTTCTTC. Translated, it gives CASSPTGSGEQFF.

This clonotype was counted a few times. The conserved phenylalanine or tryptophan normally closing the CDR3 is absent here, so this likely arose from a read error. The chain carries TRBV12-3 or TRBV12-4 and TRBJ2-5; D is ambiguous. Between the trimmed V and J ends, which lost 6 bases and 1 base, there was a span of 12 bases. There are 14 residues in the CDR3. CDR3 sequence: CASSAGGRQETQYS. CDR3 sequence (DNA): TGTGCCAGCAGCGCAGGTGGGCGCCAAGAGACCCAGTACTCC.

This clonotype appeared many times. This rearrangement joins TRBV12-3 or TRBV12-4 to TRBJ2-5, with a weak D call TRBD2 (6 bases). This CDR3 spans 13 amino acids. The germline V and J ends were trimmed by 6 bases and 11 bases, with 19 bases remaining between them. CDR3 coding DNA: TGTGCCAGCAGGGGCTGGGGGGTTGTTACTCAGTACTTC. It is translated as CASRGWGVVTQYF.